A single sample is the source of the 17 T cell receptor beta chains below, sequenced in a study of blood T cell repertoires in COVID-19. Repertoires were generated with immunoSEQ multiplex PCR, while TCRdb's copy carries only in-frame clones and drops some. The data contain approximately 320,000 clones, around 85% of them singletons. The sequenced material came from peripheral blood. These receptors all stem from a human donor in a cohort sampled during active COVID-19.

The sample holds one count of this clone. V is TRBV10-1 and J is TRBJ1-6; the D is unclear. Germline values: CDR1 WNHNN, CDR2 SYGVQD (reference sequence). The CDR3 is 14 residues long. Trimming took 0 bases from V and 10 from J, leaving 10 bases between them. CDR3 DNA: TGCGCCAGCAGTGAGTCCCAGAGGCCGTCACCCCTCCACTTT. As protein: CASSESQRPSPLHF.

The chain recombines TRBV5-1 with TRBJ1-5; D is unresolved. Germline V CDR1 and CDR2: SGHRS, YFSETQ. The CDR3 totals 13 residues. Trimming cost V 6 bases and J 4 bases, with 11 bases left between them. CDR3 bases: TGCGCCAGCAAAGAGGGAGGGAATCAGCCCCAGCATTTT. Its translation: CASKEGGNQPQHF.

V and J are TRBV6-2 or TRBV6-3 and TRBJ1-5; no clear D gene. The CDR3 has 14 amino acids. The germline V gene has CDR1 MNHEY and CDR2 SVGEGT. V gave up 5 bases and J gave up 6 bases, with 14 bases separating them. CDR3 sequence: CASSNRRGGQPQHF. The DNA for the CDR3 is TGTGCCAGCAGTAACCGACGGGGAGGTCAGCCCCAGCATTTT.

To note about this clone: Possible read error: a much larger clone is one base away. This CDR3 is also generated by other DNA sequences in the sample. The V gene is TRBV5-6, the J gene TRBJ1-6; the match to TRBD1 covers 9 bases. The trim removed 4 bases at V and 7 bases at J, leaving 3 bases unmatched. Germline CDR1 and CDR2: SGHDT and YYEEEE. CDR3 size: 14 residues. Here the CDR3 DNA reads TGTGCCAGCAGCACGGGACAGGGAAATTCACCCCTCCACTTT. Protein: CASSTGQGNSPLHF.

This clone was seen a single time. The chain carries TRBV6-5 and TRBJ2-2; no reliable D call. The germline gives CDR1 MNHEY, CDR2 SVGAGI. The CDR3 spans 13 residues. V was cut by 6 bases and J by 7 bases, with 12 bases left in between. The CDR3 coding sequence is TGTGCCAGCAGCCGACTCGCGTACGGGGAGCTGTTTTTT. The encoded protein is CASSRLAYGELFF.

The V gene is TRBV7-2, the J gene TRBJ1-1, with unresolved D. CDR1 SGHTA and CDR2 FQGNSA come from the germline V gene. V was trimmed by 6 bases and J by 1 base, leaving 21 bases between them. This CDR3 has 17 residues. CDR3 DNA sequence: TGTGCCAGCAGTCCACCCCTTCCCAGGCAGGCGAACACTGAAGCTTTCTTT. It translates to CASSPPLPRQANTEAFF.

This clone has a single count. The rearrangement uses TRBV5-1 and TRBJ2-5; 15 bases align to TRBD2. The V gene end was trimmed by 4 bases and the J gene end by 1 base; junction bases not matched to a gene: 8. The length of the CDR3 is 18 residues. In germline, CDR1 is SGHRS, CDR2 YFSETQ. The CDR3 bases are TGCGCCAGCAGCACTGGGACTAGCGGGGGGAACCCCCAAGAGACCCAGTACTTC. This sequence encodes CASSTGTSGGNPQETQYF. Full variable domain (missing parts from reference TRBV5-1 and TRBJ2-5): KAGVTQTPRYLIKTRGQQVTLSCSPISGHRSVSWYQQTPGQGLQFLFEYFSETQRNKGNFPGRFSGRQFSNSRSEMNVSTLELGDSALYLCASSTGTSGGNPQETQYFGPGTRLLVL.

This sequence joins TRBV27 and TRBJ1-4; D gene uncertain. The CDR3 contains 15 residues. Germline V gene data show CDR1 as MNHEY and CDR2 as SMNVEV (reference sequence). Between the trimmed V and J ends, which lost 2 bases and 8 bases, there was a span of 15 bases. CDR3 sequence reads: CASSLGGRLGEKLFF. In DNA, the CDR3 is TGTGCCAGCAGTTTAGGAGGTCGGCTGGGGGAAAAACTGTTTTTT.

The chain employs TRBV24-1 and TRBJ2-3; 11 nucleotides align to TRBD1. This CDR3 has 16 amino acids. Losses at the gene ends were 1 base for V and 6 bases for J; bases not matched to a gene: 5. Germline CDR1 reads KGHDR; CDR2 reads SFDVKD. The CDR3 DNA is TGTGCCACCAGTGATTTAGGGACAGGGGGTGTGGATACGCAGTATTTT. Translation: CATSDLGTGGVDTQYF.

J is TRBJ1-4 and V is TRBV7-9; TRBD1 might be the D (5 bases). Germline loops: CDR1 SEHNR, CDR2 FQNEAQ (reference sequence). There are 15 residues in the CDR3. With 2 bases removed from V and 0 bases from J, the gap between germline ends came to 7 bases. CDR3 amino acids: CASSLRGPTNEKLFF. The CDR3 DNA is TGTGCCAGCAGCTTAAGGGGTCCAACTAATGAAAAACTGTTTTTT.

Comment on this clone: Other DNA sequences in this sample translate to the same CDR3. This rearrangement joins TRBV6-5 to TRBJ1-4; D perhaps matches TRBD1 (6 bases). The CDR3 sequence is 14 residues long. Germline CDR1 reads MNHEY; CDR2 reads SVGAGI. Trimming removed 5 bases at V and 0 bases at J, with 7 bases between. The CDR3 region has the DNA TGTGCCAGCAGTCGGACAGCAACTAATGAAAAACTGTTTTTT. Amino acid sequence: CASSRTATNEKLFF.

The rearrangement joins TRBV5-1 to TRBJ2-4; D is perhaps TRBD2 (7 bases). With 3 bases removed from V and 6 bases from J, the gap between germline ends came to 13 bases. Germline lookup yields CDR1 SGHRS and CDR2 YFSETQ. CDR3 length: 14 amino acids. CDR3 amino acids: CASSSNREGNIQYF. CDR3 nucleotides: TGCGCCAGCAGCTCTAACAGGGAGGGAAACATTCAGTACTTC.

V is TRBV7-9 and J is TRBJ1-1; weak D call: TRBD1 (5 bases). The CDR3 is 14 residues long. The V end was cut by 5 bases, the J end by 0 bases, with 10 bases between. Germline CDR1 is SEHNR and CDR2 is FQNEAQ (reference sequence). The CDR3: CASSPKGMNTEAFF. CDR3 coding DNA: TGTGCCAGCAGCCCGAAGGGGATGAACACTGAAGCTTTCTTT.

The chain uses TRBV7-3 and TRBJ2-5, with 7 bases that match TRBD2. After removal of 6 bases from V and 2 bases from J, the junction contained 9 bases not matched to a gene. Germline values: CDR1 SGHTA, CDR2 FQGTGA. The CDR3 consists of 15 residues. CDR3 nucleotide sequence: TGTGCCAGCAGACATGCGGGACTACCTCAAGAGACCCAGTACTTC. Translation gives CASRHAGLPQETQYF.

This clone showed up just a few times. V is TRBV27 and J is TRBJ1-5, with D perhaps matching TRBD1 (6 bases). The CDR3 is 16 residues long. Trimming took off 0 bases at V and 5 bases at J, with 14 bases between the two ends. Germline V lookup: CDR1 MNHEY, CDR2 SMNVEV (reference sequence). The CDR3 spells CASSLSGALRYQPQHF. CDR3 in DNA: TGTGCCAGCAGTTTATCGGGGGCTTTAAGGTATCAGCCCCAGCATTTT.

The chain carries TRBV7-7 and TRBJ1-3; 7 nucleotides match TRBD1. Looked up from germline, CDR1 is SSHAT and CDR2 is FNYEAQ (reference sequence). With V trimmed by 5 bases and J by 3 bases, 7 bases remained unmatched. There are 15 residues in the CDR3. The CDR3 loop reads CASSPDRADGNTIYF. The CDR3 DNA reads as TGTGCCAGCAGCCCCGACAGGGCGGATGGAAACACCATATATTTT.

The chain combines TRBV4-2 with TRBJ1-2, with D possibly TRBD1 on 5 matching bases. With 0 bases removed from V and 2 bases from J, the gap between germline ends came to 13 bases. Germline V gene data show CDR1 as LGHNA and CDR2 as YNFKEQ. This CDR3 spans 16 amino acids. The CDR3 coding sequence is TGTGCCAGCAGCCAAGATTTCGGACAACAAAACTATGGCTACACCTTC. Translating it yields CASSQDFGQQNYGYTF.